This is a list of T cell receptor beta chains from one sample in a study of blood T cell dynamics during melanoma immunotherapy. Method: immunoSEQ multiplex PCR; TCRdb's copy keeps in-frame clones and lacks some. This table has about 9,000 clones, roughly four fifths appearing once. Sequencing was performed on blood, taken from a patient treated with checkpoint blockade. Receptors originate from a human donor with melanoma. The CDR3 runs from the conserved cysteine through the conserved F or W. A D gene is named only where the DNA matches it firmly. The size entry is marked missing in some rows and otherwise reads once, few, many or a size class.

j_call v_call d_call clone_size cdr3_nt cdr3_aa
TRBJ2-1 TRBV11-1 NA NA TGTGCCAGCAGCCTACAAGGGGGTGCTTTGAATGAGCAGTTCTTC CASSLQGGALNEQFF
TRBJ2-1 TRBV29-1 TRBD2 NA TGCAGCGTTGAAGATCCAGGGACTAGCTCGTACAATGAGCAGTTCTTC CSVEDPGTSSYNEQFF
TRBJ1-6 TRBV6-5 NA NA TGTGCCAGCAAGGGCGGACATAATTCACCCCTCCACTTT CASKGGHNSPLHF
TRBJ2-3 TRBV19 NA NA TGTGCCAGTAGTATAAAATTTTACACAGATACGCAGTATTTT CASSIKFYTDTQYF
TRBJ1-4 TRBV4-2 NA few TGTGCCAGCAGCCAAGATGAGGGTCTTGGAGGTGAAAAACTGTTTTTT CASSQDEGLGGEKLFF
TRBJ2-7 TRBV7-2 TRBD1 NA TGTGCCAGCAGCTTACAGGGGGCTTGGTACGAGCAGTACTTC CASSLQGAWYEQYF
TRBJ2-2 TRBV30 NA NA TGTGCCTGGAGGGATAGACCTCTCGGCGGGGAGCTGTTTTTT CAWRDRPLGGELFF
TRBJ2-7 TRBV19 NA NA TGTGCCAGTAGTGTATCTGGTTTGTACGAGCAGTACTTC CASSVSGLYEQYF
TRBJ1-1 TRBV19 NA NA TGTGCCAGTAATGCGGGGTTGGGGAACACTGAAGCTTTCTTT CASNAGLGNTEAFF
TRBJ2-4 TRBV29-1 NA NA TGCAGCGTTGAACTGGGGGGCGCCAAAAACATTCAGTACTTC CSVELGGAKNIQYF
TRBJ2-2 TRBV9 TRBD1 NA TGTGCCAGCAGCGTCGACAGGGGGCTTAGCGGGGAGCTGTTTTTT CASSVDRGLSGELFF
TRBJ2-5 TRBV19 TRBD2 NA TGTGCCAGTAGTGATCCGGGACTAGGAGCTGTGGAGACCCAGTACTTC CASSDPGLGAVETQYF
TRBJ2-2 TRBV19 NA once TGTGCCAGTAATGGTGACAGGAGAGACACCGGGGAGCTGTTTTTT CASNGDRRDTGELFF